This T cell receptor beta chain was documented in a study of blood T cell repertoires in COVID-19. Study-wide background: Specimens from acute and convalescent COVID-19 originated in the United States, Italy and Spain. In each case, the material was cDNA or gDNA derived from T cells, B-cell-depleted T cells, or PBMCs.

The CDR3 runs 20 residues. V trimming: 4 bases; J trimming: 2 bases; junction bases outside the gene matches: 18. Germline V CDR1 and CDR2: SGDLS, YYNGEE. Original data processing: Amplification of reference gene primers was used by the study to estimate nucleated cell counts. The table came from immunoSEQ multiplex PCR; TCRdb's copy has only in-frame clones and leaves some out. The V and J calls and clone size are taken from that table; D and trimming were inferred from the DNA. The table lists tens of thousands of clones, about 90% of them singletons. This clone has just one count. The sequencing sample was made of peripheral blood. The chain is built from TRBV9 and TRBJ2-5; 12 bases match TRBD2. This receptor was taken from a human donor with active COVID-19. The donor label of this sample is uncertain. The CDR3 sequence is CASSPSVGRTSGTSQETQYF. CDR3 nucleotide sequence: TGTGCCAGCAGCCCCTCCGTTGGGAGGACTAGCGGGACTTCTCAAGAGACCCAGTACTTC. The full variable domain, completed using reference TRBV9 and TRBJ2-5, is DSGVTQTPKHLITATGQRVTLRCSPRSGDLSVYWYQQSLDQGLQFLIQYYNGEERAKGNILERFSAQQFPDLHSELNLSSLELGDSALYFCASSPSVGRTSGTSQETQYFGPGTRLLVL.